Detailed here is one T cell receptor (beta chain). Repertoires were generated with immunoSEQ multiplex PCR, while TCRdb's copy carries only in-frame clones and drops some. Altogether about 1.9 million clones are present, approximately 92% being singletons, with the ten largest covering around 1.8%. Terminally differentiated effector memory CD45RA+ cells were left out of the naive CD8 fraction, which was CD45RO-negative and positively selected for CCR7. The CDR3 runs 13 residues. Trimming pared 1 base from V and 8 bases from J, leaving 9 bases between. Germline-derived CDR1 and CDR2 are LNHNV and YYDKDF (reference sequence). The data originate from a study of shared clonotypes between healthy human individuals. Looking at the study overall: The people who gave samples were a couple of women and three men aged 18 to 49.

The rearrangement links TRBV15 to TRBJ2-1; D is possibly TRBD2 (6 bases). Material for sequencing was naive CD8+ T cells from PBMCs. This receptor was identified in a man younger than 30 in good health. Some clones in this sample may be carry-over from other donors' samples. CDR3 in DNA: TGTGCCACCAGCAGAGTCCCGGGGGATGAGCAGTTCTTC. Translated: CATSRVPGDEQFF.